One and the same sample provided the 15 T cell receptor beta chains below, sequenced in a study of blood T cell repertoires in COVID-19. TCRdb's copy holds only in-frame clones and misses some; the assay was immunoSEQ multiplex PCR. The repertoire has about 270,000 clones, 86% of them found once; the top ten carry less than 3%. The specimen was PBMCs or T cells enriched from blood (not recorded which). The source is a woman aged 18-29 years who had recovered from COVID-19.

CDR3 sequence: CASSLYRTGGKETQYF. The CDR3 DNA follows: TGTGCCAGCAGCTTGTACAGGACAGGGGGGAAAGAGACCCAGTACTTC. The rearrangement joins TRBV5-4 to TRBJ2-5, with 10 bases lining up with TRBD1. CDR1 and CDR2 (germline): SGHNT, YYREEE (reference sequence). Trimming cost V 1 base and J 3 bases; bases outside gene matches: 6. The CDR3 consists of 16 residues.

CDR3 DNA sequence: TGTGCCAGCAGCCTAGGGACAGGCTCTGGGGCCAACGTCCTGACTTTC. Protein product: CASSLGTGSGANVLTF. This chain uses TRBV7-9 with TRBJ2-6; TRBD1 aligns across 8 bases. Per germline, CDR1 SEHNR and CDR2 FQNEAQ (reference sequence). V was clipped by 5 bases and J by 0 bases; unmatched bases: 3. The CDR3 length is 16 residues.

The chain combines TRBV30 with TRBJ1-3; no clear D. The CDR3 is made up of 13 amino acids. Germline V gives CDR1 GTSNPN, CDR2 SVGIG (reference sequence). Trimming took off 3 bases at V and 4 bases at J, with 10 bases between the two ends. The CDR3 nucleotides read TGTGCCTGGAGCCAGTTCTCCGGAAACACCATATATTTT. Amino acid sequence: CAWSQFSGNTIYF.

This chain connects TRBV3-1 (or the pseudogene TRBV3-2) to TRBJ2-1; TRBD2 aligns across 12 bases. CDR1 and CDR2 (germline): LGHDT, YNNKEL (reference sequence). The CDR3 runs 14 residues. The V gene end was trimmed by 5 bases and the J gene end by 4 bases; junction bases not matched to a gene: 0. CDR3 sequence reads: CASSTSGGYNEQFF. In DNA, the CDR3 is TGTGCCAGCAGCACTAGCGGGGGGTACAATGAGCAGTTCTTC.

The J gene is TRBJ2-1, the V gene TRBV9; D perhaps matches TRBD1 (6 bases). Per germline, CDR1 SGDLS and CDR2 YYNGEE. The CDR3 is made up of 15 amino acids. V was pared by 3 bases and J by 0 bases, with 10 bases between. In DNA, the CDR3 is TGTGCCAGCAGCGGGACAGAGAGCTCCTACAATGAGCAGTTCTTC. The encoded protein is CASSGTESSYNEQFF.

The V gene is TRBV27, the J gene TRBJ1-1, with a possible D match to TRBD1 (6 bases). Germline CDR1 and CDR2: MNHEY and SMNVEV (reference sequence). The CDR3 sequence is 14 residues long. V dropped 5 bases and J dropped 1 base, with 11 bases sitting between them. The CDR3 sequence is CASSKRGTNTEAFF. As DNA, the CDR3 is TGTGCCAGCAGTAAAAGGGGGACGAACACTGAAGCTTTCTTT.

The J gene is TRBJ2-1, the V gene TRBV27, with TRBD2 as a possible D gene (5 bases). V lost 2 bases and J 5 bases, leaving 13 bases between the germline ends. The V gene's germline CDR1 is MNHEY and CDR2 SMNVEV (reference sequence). The CDR3 consists of 15 residues. The CDR3 loop reads CASSLSRRNNNEQFF. In DNA form, the CDR3 reads TGTGCCAGCAGTTTAAGCCGGAGGAACAACAATGAGCAGTTCTTC.

V usage is TRBV18 and J usage is TRBJ1-1, with 8 bases that match TRBD1. Trimming removed 3 bases from V and 3 bases from J; junction bases left unmatched: 12. CDR3 length equals 17 residues. Germline CDR1 is KGHSH and CDR2 is LQKENI. CDR3 coding DNA: TGTGCCAGCTCACCGCTGGGTCCAGGGGGCTTAGACACTGAAGCTTTCTTT. Translating gives CASSPLGPGGLDTEAFF. Using reference TRBV18 and TRBJ1-1 for the parts outside the CDR3, the full variable domain is NAGVMQNPRHLVRRRGQEARLRCSPMKGHSHVYWYRQLPEEGLKFMVYLQKENIIDESGMPKERFSAEFPKEGPSILRIQQVVRGDSAAYFCASSPLGPGGLDTEAFFGQGTRLTVV.

This chain links TRBV7-9 with TRBJ1-4; D is uncertain. Looked up from germline, CDR1 is SEHNR and CDR2 is FQNEAQ (reference sequence). The CDR3 consists of 14 residues. The V end lost 6 bases, the J end lost 0 bases, and 8 bases lay between the germline ends. The chain's CDR3 is CASSSYATNEKLFF. The CDR3 DNA reads as TGTGCCAGCAGTTCTTATGCAACTAATGAAAAACTGTTTTTT.

This clone has more than one count but fewer than ten. J is TRBJ2-7 and V is TRBV27; TRBD1 might be the D (5 bases). Trimming left V 3 bases short and J 5 bases short, with 23 bases between. This CDR3 comprises 17 residues. Germline V gives CDR1 MNHEY, CDR2 SMNVEV (reference sequence). In DNA form, the CDR3 reads TGTGCCAGCAGTTTCACCCCAGCAGGGTTAATAACTGACGAGCAGTACTTC. This translates into CASSFTPAGLITDEQYF.

This chain connects TRBV19 to TRBJ1-2; TRBD1 is a possible D gene (5 bases). Germline V gene data show CDR1 as LNHDA and CDR2 as SQIVND (reference sequence). CDR3 size: 14 residues. V lost 3 bases and J 4 bases, leaving 12 bases between the germline ends. This CDR3 is CASSMLGVGYGYTF. For the CDR3, the DNA is TGTGCCAGTAGTATGCTAGGGGTGGGCTATGGCTACACCTTC.

This clone appeared a single time. The chain is built from TRBV6-2 or TRBV6-3 and TRBJ2-7; 7 bases match TRBD2. This CDR3 is built from 16 residues. The germline V gene encodes CDR1 MNHEY and CDR2 SVGEGT. Losses at the gene ends were 0 bases for V and 2 bases for J; bases not matched to a gene: 7. CDR3 DNA: TGTGCCAGCAGTTACTCGATCCAAAGCGGGACCTACGAGCAGTACTTC. Its translation is CASSYSIQSGTYEQYF.

J is TRBJ1-6 and V is TRBV4-2, with D uncertain. Trimming cost V 0 bases and J 0 bases, with 6 bases left between them. Germline CDR1 LGHNA, CDR2 YNFKEQ. This CDR3 comprises 16 residues. In nucleotides, the CDR3 is TGTGCCAGCAGCCAAGACGGGAGCTCCTATAATTCACCCCTCCACTTT. Protein product: CASSQDGSSYNSPLHF.

J is TRBJ2-7 and V is TRBV11-2; 7 positions agree with TRBD2. The length of the CDR3 is 14 residues. V trimming: 1 base; J trimming: 10 bases; junction bases outside the gene matches: 10. Germline V gene data show CDR1 as SGHAT and CDR2 as FQNNGV. The CDR3 loop is CASSLAGGTGEQYF. DNA for the CDR3: TGTGCCAGCAGCTTAGCGGGAGGAACGGGTGAACAGTACTTC. Full variable domain (missing parts from reference TRBV11-2 and TRBJ2-7): EAGVAQSPRYKIIEKRQSVAFWCNPISGHATLYWYQQILGQGPKLLIQFQNNGVVDDSQLPKDRFSAERLKGVDSTLKIQPAKLEDSAVYLCASSLAGGTGEQYFGPGTRLTVT.

This clone appeared once. V gene TRBV12-3 or TRBV12-4 combines with J gene TRBJ1-2; D unclear. This CDR3 is 12 amino acids long. Trimming removed 6 bases from V and 4 bases from J, with 9 bases in between. The DNA for the CDR3 is TGTGCCAGCAGCGGCGGATTCTATGGCTACACCTTC. It is translated as CASSGGFYGYTF.